This entry lists 10 T cell receptor beta chains sequenced from one sample in a study of cytomegalovirus exposure and HLA in healthy donors. The PCR was carried out with 60 Vbeta primers and 13 Jbeta primers. TCRdb keeps only in-frame clones here, not all; method: immunoSEQ multiplex PCR. This sample has about 150,000 clones; around 80% occur once, and the top ten carry less than 2.5%. Sample: PBMCs. The receptors were gathered from a male donor in good health and CMV-seronegative.

The chain employs TRBV29-1 and TRBJ2-1; the match to TRBD2 covers 7 bases. This CDR3 spans 14 amino acids. V shed 5 bases and J 0 bases; nucleotides not matched to a gene: 4. The germline V gene has CDR1 SQVTM and CDR2 ANQGSEA. The CDR3 is CSVTSASSYNEQFF. Here the CDR3 DNA reads TGCAGCGTTACTAGCGCGAGCTCCTACAATGAGCAGTTCTTC.

This clone was observed a few times. This chain uses TRBV6-5 with TRBJ1-1, with D perhaps TRBD1 (5 bases). CDR1 is MNHEY, CDR2 SVGAGI, per germline. The CDR3 contains 13 residues. Trimming stripped 5 bases from V and 1 base from J, with 8 bases between. CDR3 sequence (DNA): TGTGCCAGCAGTGACAGAGGGAACACTGAAGCTTTCTTT. Its protein product is CASSDRGNTEAFF.

This clone was found once. The chain uses TRBV4-3 and TRBJ2-6; 7 bases are a match to TRBD1. The CDR3 runs 16 residues. The germline CDR1 and CDR2 sequences are LGHNA and YSLEER. The junction had 4 bases not matched to a gene; V was cut back by 3 bases and J by 2 bases. The CDR3 bases are TGCGCCAGCAGCCACCGACAGGGTACTGGGGCCAACGTCCTGACTTTC. This sequence encodes CASSHRQGTGANVLTF.

The chain links TRBV19 to TRBJ2-5; a possible D gene is TRBD2 (6 bases). The CDR3 consists of 14 residues. Germline CDR1 reads LNHDA; CDR2 reads SQIVND (reference sequence). V was pared by 3 bases and J by 1 base, with 9 bases between. The CDR3 sequence is CASSIGGAQETQYF. The CDR3 bases are TGTGCCAGTAGTATTGGAGGGGCCCAAGAGACCCAGTACTTC.

This clone was counted between two and nine times. CDR3 sequence (DNA): TGTGCCATAAATAGTGCGGACTCTAACTATGGCTACACCTTC. Its protein product is CAINSADSNYGYTF. The rearrangement joins TRBV10-3 to TRBJ1-2; no definite D call. Trimming removed 9 bases from V and 0 bases from J, with 14 bases in between. CDR3 length equals 14 residues. CDR1 is ENHRY and CDR2 is SYGVKD in the germline V gene.

This clone appeared once. The chain uses TRBV28 and TRBJ2-1; 9 positions match TRBD1. V trimming: 5 bases; J trimming: 8 bases; junction bases outside the gene matches: 7. The CDR3 totals 14 residues. Germline V lookup: CDR1 MDHEN, CDR2 SYDVKM. The CDR3 region is CASSGGTGNHEQFF. CDR3 DNA sequence: TGTGCCAGCAGTGGAGGGACAGGGAATCATGAGCAGTTCTTC.

The V and J genes are TRBV19 and TRBJ2-5; the D gene is possibly TRBD2 (5 bases). Looked up from germline, CDR1 is LNHDA and CDR2 is SQIVND (reference sequence). The CDR3 is made up of 13 amino acids. Trimming took 6 bases from V and 5 from J, leaving 13 bases between them. CDR3 in amino acids: CASSQPGGETQYF. The CDR3, as DNA: TGTGCCAGTAGCCAACCGGGCGGGGAGACCCAGTACTTC.

V usage is TRBV13 and J usage is TRBJ1-1; TRBD1 is a possible D gene (6 bases). V lost 3 bases and J lost 6, with 14 bases in between. Germline CDR1 is PRHDT and CDR2 is FYEKMQ (reference sequence). CDR3 length: 14 amino acids. The CDR3 region is CASSFRDTPAEAFF. CDR3 nucleotide sequence: TGTGCCAGCAGCTTCCGGGACACCCCGGCTGAAGCTTTCTTT. Full variable domain (rest looked up from reference TRBV13 and TRBJ1-1): AAGVIQSPRHLIKEKRETATLKCYPIPRHDTVYWYQQGPGQDPQFLISFYEKMQSDKGSIPDRFSAQQFSDYHSELNMSSLELGDSALYFCASSFRDTPAEAFFGQGTRLTVV.

This clone was observed a single time. The identical CDR3 is also encoded by other nucleotide sequences in the sample. The chain has TRBV18 and TRBJ1-1; the match to TRBD1 covers 7 bases. CDR3 length: 13 residues. The J segment lost 3 bases and the V segment lost 2 bases, leaving 0 bases of the junction unmatched. CDR1 and CDR2 (germline): KGHSH, LQKENI. CDR3 sequence reads: CASSPTGDTEAFF. In DNA, the CDR3 is TGTGCCAGCTCACCAACAGGGGACACTGAAGCTTTCTTT.

This clone was observed a single time. The chain has TRBV6-1 and TRBJ2-2, with unresolved D. The ends were cut back, 2 bases at V and 4 bases at J, with 5 bases in the middle. The CDR3 has 13 amino acids. Germline lookup yields CDR1 MNHNS and CDR2 SASEGT. The CDR3, as DNA: TGTGCCAGCAGTGAACAGGCCACCGGGGAGCTGTTTTTT. Translation: CASSEQATGELFF.